A single sample is the source of the 5 T cell receptor beta chains below, sequenced in a study of blood T cells in healthy people across ages. PCR was performed a second time for roughly 6 to 12 cycles using a sample-barcoded 5' primer and a J-beta primer mix. TCRdb ran MiXCR on the 5' RACE reads and lists one entry per CDR3 protein. The data show around 1,800,000 distinct CDR3 sequences, around 42% seen once. Sequencing input: blood. Receptor source: a human donor in good health.

The rearrangement uses TRBV2 and TRBJ2-3; 8 nucleotides align to TRBD2. CDR1 and CDR2 from the germline V gene are SNHLY and FYNNEI. V dropped 6 bases and J dropped 9; count of bases not matched to a gene: 8. The CDR3 length is 13 residues. CDR3 sequence reads: CASRTSAGGTQYF. As DNA, the CDR3 is TGTGCCAGCAGGACTAGCGCGGGTGGGACGCAGTATTTT.

The V and J genes are TRBV7-2 and TRBJ1-5; TRBD1 might be the D (6 bases). The CDR3 is made up of 13 amino acids. Between the trimmed V and J ends, which lost 2 bases and 7 bases, there was a span of 9 bases. Per the germline V gene, CDR1 is SGHTA and CDR2 is FQGNSA. The CDR3 reads CASSLQGTQPQHF. The CDR3 nucleotides read TGTGCCAGCAGCTTACAGGGGACCCAGCCCCAGCATTTT.

The CDR3 protein is CANKEGTDTQYF. CDR3 DNA sequence: TGCGCCAACAAGGAGGGGACAGATACGCAGTATTTT. V is TRBV5-1 and J is TRBJ2-3, with D perhaps matching TRBD2 (6 bases). Trimming pared 9 bases from V and 3 bases from J, leaving 11 bases between. The germline V gene has CDR1 SGHRS and CDR2 YFSETQ. The CDR3 runs 12 residues.

The V and J genes are TRBV29-1 and TRBJ2-1; 8 bases are shared with TRBD1. Germline lookup yields CDR1 SQVTM and CDR2 ANQGSEA. The V gene end was trimmed by 0 bases and the J gene end by 13 bases; junction bases not matched to a gene: 11. This CDR3 is 14 amino acids long. The CDR3 DNA is TGCAGCGTTGAAGATACAGGGGGACAGGAGACCCAGTTCTTC. It yields the protein CSVEDTGGQETQFF.

This clonotype was counted a few times. The V and J genes are TRBV29-1 and TRBJ1-1; D gene unclear. With 1 base removed from V and 3 bases from J, the gap between germline ends came to 3 bases. This CDR3 region has 11 residues. CDR1 and CDR2 from the germline V gene are SQVTM and ANQGSEA. The chain's CDR3 is CSVEGHTEAFF. In nucleotides, the CDR3 is TGCAGCGTTGAAGGGCACACTGAAGCTTTCTTT.